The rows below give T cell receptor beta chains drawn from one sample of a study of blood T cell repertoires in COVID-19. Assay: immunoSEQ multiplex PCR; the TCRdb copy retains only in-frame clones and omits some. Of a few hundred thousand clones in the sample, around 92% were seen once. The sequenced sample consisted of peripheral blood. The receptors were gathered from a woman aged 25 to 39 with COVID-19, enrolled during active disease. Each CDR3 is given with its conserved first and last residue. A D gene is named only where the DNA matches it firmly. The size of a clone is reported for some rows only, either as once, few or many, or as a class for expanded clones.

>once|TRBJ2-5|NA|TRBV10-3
CAISESVPGLGGETQYF
TGTGCCATCAGTGAGTCGGTTCCGGGGCTCGGGGGAGAGACCCAGTACTTC
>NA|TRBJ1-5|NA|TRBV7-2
CASSLLTGINQPQHF
TGTGCCAGCAGCTTACTCACAGGGATCAATCAGCCCCAGCATTTT
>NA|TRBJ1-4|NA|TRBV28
CATNQQDTLEKLFF
TGTGCCACCAACCAACAGGACACCCTTGAAAAACTGTTTTTT
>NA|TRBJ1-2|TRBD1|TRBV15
CATSRSGTGSNYGYTF
TGTGCCACCAGCAGATCCGGGACAGGATCAAACTATGGCTACACCTTC
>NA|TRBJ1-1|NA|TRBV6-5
CATAMLQAGSTEAFF
TGTGCCACCGCTATGTTACAGGCAGGGTCCACTGAAGCTTTCTTT
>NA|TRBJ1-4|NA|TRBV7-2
CASRFMSGAANEKLFF
TGTGCCAGCAGGTTCATGTCAGGGGCGGCTAATGAAAAACTGTTTTTT
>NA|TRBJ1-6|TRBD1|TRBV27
CASRQSGTGGNSPLHF
TGTGCCAGCAGACAATCCGGGACAGGGGGTAACTCACCCCTCCACTTT
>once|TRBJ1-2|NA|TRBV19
CASSISHYGYTF
TGTGCCAGTAGTATCTCCCACTATGGCTACACCTTC
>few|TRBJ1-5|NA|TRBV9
CASSVAWQSNQPQHF
TGTGCCAGCAGCGTAGCGTGGCAGAGCAATCAGCCCCAGCATTTT
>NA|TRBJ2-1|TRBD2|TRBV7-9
CASSLIGLAGAYNEQFF
TGTGCCAGCAGCTTAATCGGACTAGCGGGAGCGTACAATGAGCAGTTCTTC
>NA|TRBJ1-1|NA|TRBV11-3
CASSFSGTQSEAFF
TGTGCCAGCAGCTTCAGCGGGACACAATCTGAAGCTTTCTTT
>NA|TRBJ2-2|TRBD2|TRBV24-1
CATSKRGGGELFF
TGTGCCACCAGTAAGCGGGGAGGCGGGGAGCTGTTTTTT
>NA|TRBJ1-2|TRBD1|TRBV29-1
CSVEVRDRGYGYTF
TGCAGCGTTGAAGTGAGGGACAGGGGCTATGGCTACACCTTC
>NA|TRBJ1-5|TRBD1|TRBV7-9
CASSRGGDGQPQHF
TGTGCCAGCAGCCGAGGGGGCGACGGTCAGCCCCAGCATTTT
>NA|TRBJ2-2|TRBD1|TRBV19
CASSIGTGGTGELFF
TGTGCCAGTAGTATTGGGACAGGGGGTACCGGGGAGCTGTTTTTT
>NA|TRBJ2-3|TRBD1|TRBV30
CAWSLGHRGSTDTQYF
TGTGCCTGGAGTTTGGGGCACAGGGGGAGCACAGATACGCAGTATTTT
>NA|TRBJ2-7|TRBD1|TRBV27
CASSPGQQPYEQYF
TGTGCCAGCAGCCCGGGACAGCAGCCCTACGAGCAGTACTTC
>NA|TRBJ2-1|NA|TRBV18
CASSPTARHGVNEQFF
TGTGCCAGCTCACCTACGGCCCGGCACGGGGTTAATGAGCAGTTCTTC
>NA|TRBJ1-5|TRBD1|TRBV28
CASTPVRGNQPQHF
TGTGCCAGCACGCCCGTCAGGGGGAATCAGCCCCAGCATTTT
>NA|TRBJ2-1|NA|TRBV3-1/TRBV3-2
CASSQEPLRVGEQFF
TGTGCCAGCAGCCAAGAGCCACTCCGGGTGGGTGAGCAGTTCTTC
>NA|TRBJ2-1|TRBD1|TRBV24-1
CATSGTHRTGVDNEQFF
TGTGCCACCAGTGGCACGCACAGGACAGGGGTCGACAATGAGCAGTTCTTC
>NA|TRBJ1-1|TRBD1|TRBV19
CASSIPRTGAEAFF
TGTGCCAGTAGTATCCCCAGGACAGGTGCCGAAGCTTTCTTT
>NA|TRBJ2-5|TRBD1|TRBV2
CASSVPRTGRETQYF
TGTGCCAGCAGTGTTCCCAGGACAGGGCGAGAGACCCAGTACTTC
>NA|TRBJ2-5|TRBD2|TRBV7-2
CASSSGALAVETQYF
TGTGCCAGCAGCTCGGGGGCACTAGCGGTAGAGACCCAGTACTTC
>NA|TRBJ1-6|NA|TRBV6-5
CASIGSYNSPLHF
TGTGCCAGCATTGGCAGTTATAATTCACCCCTCCACTTT
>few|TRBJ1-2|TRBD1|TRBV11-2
CASSSSRRDRGPYGYTF
TGTGCCAGCAGCTCCTCTCGTAGGGACAGGGGTCCCTATGGCTACACCTTC
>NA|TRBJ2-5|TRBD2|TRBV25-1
CASSEVGVAGDQETQYF
TGTGCCAGCAGTGAAGTAGGGGTAGCGGGGGACCAAGAGACCCAGTACTTC
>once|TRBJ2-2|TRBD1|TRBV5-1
CASSPNRQGFGNTGELFF
TGCGCCAGCAGCCCTAACCGACAGGGGTTTGGGAACACCGGGGAGCTGTTTTTT
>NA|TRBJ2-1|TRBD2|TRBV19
CASMVAGGPNEQFF
TGTGCCAGTATGGTAGCGGGAGGGCCGAATGAGCAGTTCTTC
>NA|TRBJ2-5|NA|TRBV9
CASSAASERQETQYF
TGTGCCAGCAGCGCAGCTAGCGAGCGGCAAGAGACCCAGTACTTC
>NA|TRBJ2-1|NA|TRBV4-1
CASSPVSYNEQFF
TGCGCCAGCAGCCCAGTTTCCTACAATGAGCAGTTCTTC
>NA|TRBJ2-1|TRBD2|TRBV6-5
CASSSSGGFYNEQFF
TGTGCCAGCAGCAGTAGCGGGGGGTTCTACAATGAGCAGTTCTTC
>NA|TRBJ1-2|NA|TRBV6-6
CASSYEGDYGYTF
TGTGCCAGCAGTTACGAGGGGGACTATGGCTACACCTTC
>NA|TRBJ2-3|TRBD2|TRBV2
CASRKTSGGGQGTDTQYF
TGTGCCAGCAGGAAGACTAGCGGGGGGGGCCAGGGCACAGATACGCAGTATTTT
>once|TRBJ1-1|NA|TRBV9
CASSETGSTEAFF
TGTGCCAGCAGCGAAACAGGGAGCACTGAAGCTTTCTTT
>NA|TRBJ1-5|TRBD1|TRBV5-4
CASSLGTGFNQPQHF
TGTGCCAGCAGCTTGGGGACAGGGTTTAATCAGCCCCAGCATTTT
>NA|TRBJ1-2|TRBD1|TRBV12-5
CASGRDRGDYGYTF
TGTGCTAGTGGCCGGGACAGGGGAGACTATGGCTACACCTTC
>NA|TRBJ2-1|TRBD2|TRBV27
CASSPSGGRPYNEQFF
TGTGCCAGCAGCCCTTCTGGCGGGAGGCCCTACAATGAGCAGTTCTTC
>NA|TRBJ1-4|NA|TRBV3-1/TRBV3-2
CASSQESLGEKLFF
TGTGCCAGCAGCCAAGAGAGCCTAGGAGAAAAACTGTTTTTT
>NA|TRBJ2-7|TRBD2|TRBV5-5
CASSPLRGGSYEQYF
TGTGCCAGCAGCCCCCTGCGCGGGGGATCCTACGAGCAGTACTTC
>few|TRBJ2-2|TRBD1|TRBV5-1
CASSLEPGQGHTGELFF
TGCGCCAGCAGCCTCGAACCGGGACAGGGACACACCGGGGAGCTGTTTTTT
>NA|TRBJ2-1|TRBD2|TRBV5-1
CASSLTWPGTSGHNEQFF
TGCGCCAGCAGCTTGACCTGGCCCGGGACTAGCGGGCACAATGAGCAGTTCTTC
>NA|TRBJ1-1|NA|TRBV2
CASIGQGSAFF
TGTGCCAGCATAGGCCAGGGGAGCGCTTTCTTT
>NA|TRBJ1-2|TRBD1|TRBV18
CASSPLEQGTHGYTF
TGTGCCAGCTCACCGCTAGAACAGGGGACGCATGGCTACACCTTC
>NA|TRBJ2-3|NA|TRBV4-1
CASSQDGAGRSDTQYF
TGCGCCAGCAGCCAAGATGGGGCAGGGCGCTCAGATACGCAGTATTTT
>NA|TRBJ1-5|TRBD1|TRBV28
CASSSLQGLPQHF
TGTGCCAGCAGTTCCCTACAGGGGCTTCCCCAGCATTTT
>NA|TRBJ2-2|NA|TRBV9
CASPWLAAGELFF
TGTGCCAGCCCTTGGCTGGCTGCCGGGGAGCTGTTTTTT
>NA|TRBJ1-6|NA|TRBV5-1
CASSLRGWGNSPLHF
TGCGCCAGCAGCTTGAGGGGTTGGGGAAATTCACCCCTCCACTTT
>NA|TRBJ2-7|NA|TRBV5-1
CASSLVAGASYEQYF
TGCGCCAGCAGCTTGGTGGCGGGGGCATCCTACGAGCAGTACTTC
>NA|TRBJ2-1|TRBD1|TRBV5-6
CASSRGTGRDEQFF
TGTGCCAGCAGTAGGGGGACAGGGAGGGATGAGCAGTTCTTC
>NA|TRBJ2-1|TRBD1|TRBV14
CASSLYPTGDNEQFF
TGTGCCAGCAGCCTTTACCCCACAGGGGACAATGAGCAGTTCTTC
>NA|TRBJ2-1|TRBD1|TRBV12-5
CASGLVQGANSYNEQFF
TGTGCTAGTGGTTTGGTACAGGGGGCTAATTCCTACAATGAGCAGTTCTTC
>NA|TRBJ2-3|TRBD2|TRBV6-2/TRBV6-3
CASSSRLASTDTQYF
TGTGCCAGCAGTTCCCGACTAGCGAGCACAGATACGCAGTATTTT